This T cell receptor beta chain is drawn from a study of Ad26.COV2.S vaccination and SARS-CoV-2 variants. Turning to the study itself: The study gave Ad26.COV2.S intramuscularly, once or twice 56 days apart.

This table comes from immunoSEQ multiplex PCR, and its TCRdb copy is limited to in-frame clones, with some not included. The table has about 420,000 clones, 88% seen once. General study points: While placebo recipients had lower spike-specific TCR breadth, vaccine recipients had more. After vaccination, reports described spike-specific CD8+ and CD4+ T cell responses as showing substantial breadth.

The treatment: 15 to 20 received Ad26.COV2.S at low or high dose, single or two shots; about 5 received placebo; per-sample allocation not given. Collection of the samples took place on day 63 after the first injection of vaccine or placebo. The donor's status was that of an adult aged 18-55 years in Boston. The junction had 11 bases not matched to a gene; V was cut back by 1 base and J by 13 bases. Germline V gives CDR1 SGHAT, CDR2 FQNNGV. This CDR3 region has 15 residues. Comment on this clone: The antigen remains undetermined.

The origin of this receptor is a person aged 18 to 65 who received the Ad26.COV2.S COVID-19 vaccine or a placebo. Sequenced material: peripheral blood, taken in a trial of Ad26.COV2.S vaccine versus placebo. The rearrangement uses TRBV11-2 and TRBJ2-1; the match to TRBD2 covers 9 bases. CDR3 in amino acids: CASSLGVAGGRGQFF. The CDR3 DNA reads TGTGCCAGCAGCTTAGGTGTGGCGGGGGGGCGTGGTCAGTTCTTC.